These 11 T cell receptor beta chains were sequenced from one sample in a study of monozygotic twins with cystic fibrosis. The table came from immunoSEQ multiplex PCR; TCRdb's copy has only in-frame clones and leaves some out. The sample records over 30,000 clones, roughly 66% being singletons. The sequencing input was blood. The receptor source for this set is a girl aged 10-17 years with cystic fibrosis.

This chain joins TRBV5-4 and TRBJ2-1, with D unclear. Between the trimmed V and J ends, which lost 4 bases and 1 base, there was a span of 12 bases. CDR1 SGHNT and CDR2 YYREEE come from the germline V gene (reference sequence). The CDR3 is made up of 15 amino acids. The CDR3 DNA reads TGTGCCAGCAGCCGAAGACTGCAATCCTACAATGAGCAGTTCTTC. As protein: CASSRRLQSYNEQFF. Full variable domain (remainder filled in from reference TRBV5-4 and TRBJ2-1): ETGVTQSPTHLIKTRGQQVTLRCSSQSGHNTVSWYQQALGQGPQFIFQYYREEENGRGNFPPRFSGLQFPNYSSELNVNALELDDSALYLCASSRRLQSYNEQFFGPGTRLTVL.

CDR3 nucleotide sequence: TGTGCCAGCCCTTCCTTGAACACTGAAGCTTTCTTT. This encodes CASPSLNTEAFF. The chain uses TRBV6-7 and TRBJ1-1; D is unresolved. TRBV6-7 falls under the ORF class, with uncertain function. There are 12 residues in the CDR3. V lost 8 bases and J 0 bases, leaving 7 bases between the germline ends.

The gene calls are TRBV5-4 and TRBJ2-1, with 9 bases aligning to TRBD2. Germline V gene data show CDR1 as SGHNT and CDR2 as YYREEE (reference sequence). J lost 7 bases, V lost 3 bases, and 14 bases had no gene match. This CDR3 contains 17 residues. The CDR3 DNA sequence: TGTGCCAGCAGCTGGTTTAGCGGGAGTCTTCAGGGGAATGAGCAGTTCTTC. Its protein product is CASSWFSGSLQGNEQFF.

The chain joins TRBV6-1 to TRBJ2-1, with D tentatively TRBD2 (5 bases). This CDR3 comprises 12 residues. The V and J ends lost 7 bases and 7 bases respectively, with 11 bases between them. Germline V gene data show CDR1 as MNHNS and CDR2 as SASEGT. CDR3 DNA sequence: TGTGCCAGCACCTGGCCGGGGAATGAGCAGTTCTTC. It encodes CASTWPGNEQFF.

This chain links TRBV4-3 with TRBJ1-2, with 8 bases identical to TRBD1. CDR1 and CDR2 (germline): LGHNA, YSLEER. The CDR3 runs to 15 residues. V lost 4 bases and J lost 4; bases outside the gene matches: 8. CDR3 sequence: CASSRDRGDGYGYTF. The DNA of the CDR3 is TGCGCCAGCAGCCGAGACAGGGGAGATGGCTATGGCTACACCTTC.

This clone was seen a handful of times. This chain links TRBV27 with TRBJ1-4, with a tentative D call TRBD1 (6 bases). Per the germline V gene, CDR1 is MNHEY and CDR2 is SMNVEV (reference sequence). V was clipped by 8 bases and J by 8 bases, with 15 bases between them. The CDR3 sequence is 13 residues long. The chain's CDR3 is CASGRQVREKLFF. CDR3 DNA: TGTGCCAGCGGAAGACAGGTGAGGGAAAAACTGTTTTTT.

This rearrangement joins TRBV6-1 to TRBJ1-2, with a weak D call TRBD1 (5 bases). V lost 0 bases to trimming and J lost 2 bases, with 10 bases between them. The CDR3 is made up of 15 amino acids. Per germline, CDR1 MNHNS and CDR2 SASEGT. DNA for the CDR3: TGTGCCAGCAGTGAAGCAGGGGCCCGGAACTATGGCTACACCTTC. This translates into CASSEAGARNYGYTF.

The chain's CDR3 is CAWSRLAGGGGELFF. CDR3 sequence (DNA): TGTGCCTGGAGTCGACTAGCGGGAGGTGGCGGGGAGCTGTTTTTT. This sequence joins TRBV30 and TRBJ2-2; TRBD2 agrees at 13 bases. CDR3 size: 15 residues. The germline CDR1 and CDR2 sequences are GTSNPN and SVGIG (reference sequence). Unmatched junction bases numbered 4, after V lost 2 bases and J lost 7 bases.

CDR3 residues: CASITSSNEQFF. The CDR3 region has the DNA TGTGCCAGCATAACTAGCTCCAATGAGCAGTTCTTC. The chain uses TRBV2 and TRBJ2-1; perhaps TRBD2 as D (6 bases). The CDR3 length is 12 residues. Germline V gene lookup returns CDR1 SNHLY and CDR2 FYNNEI. Trimming left V 7 bases short and J 6 bases short, with 10 bases between.

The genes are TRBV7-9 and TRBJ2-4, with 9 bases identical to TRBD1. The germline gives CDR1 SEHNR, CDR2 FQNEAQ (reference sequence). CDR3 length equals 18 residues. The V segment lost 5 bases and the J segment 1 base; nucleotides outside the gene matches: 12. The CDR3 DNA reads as TGTGCCAGCAGCCCAGGGGACGGGACAGGGAATGCCAAAAACATTCAGTACTTC. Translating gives CASSPGDGTGNAKNIQYF.

The CDR3 protein is CASSLLPLASDTEAFF. The CDR3 DNA sequence: TGTGCCAGCAGCTTGCTTCCACTGGCCAGCGACACTGAAGCTTTCTTT. The chain combines TRBV11-2 with TRBJ1-1; no reliable D call. Germline V gives CDR1 SGHAT, CDR2 FQNNGV. V lost 3 bases to trimming and J lost 3 bases, with 17 bases between them. The CDR3 contains 16 residues.